Listed below are T cell receptor beta chains from one sample, sequenced in a study of OX40 agonist ivuxolimab in advanced cancers. The table came from immunoSEQ multiplex PCR; TCRdb's copy has only in-frame clones and leaves some out. Of some 70,000 clones in the sample, 80% to 90% are singletons; the top ten hold about 0.78%. The material was CD4+ or CD8+ T cells sorted from blood, obtained in a trial of the OX40 agonist ivuxolimab. Receptor source: an adult with an advanced solid tumor such as melanoma, head and neck, liver or kidney cancer. The CDR3 runs from the conserved cysteine through the conserved F or W. A D gene is named only where the DNA matches it firmly. The size field is filled for only some rows; it gives once, few, many or a size class.

clone size	V gene	D gene	J gene	CDR3 protein	CDR3 DNA
once	TRBV5-1	TRBD1	TRBJ1-1	CASSSGTGMNTEAFF	TGCGCCAGCAGCTCGGGGACAGGCATGAACACTGAAGCTTTCTTT
.	TRBV30	.	TRBJ2-5	CAWSTGTAGETQYF	TGTGCCTGGAGTACGGGCACAGCCGGGGAGACCCAGTACTTC
.	TRBV7-2	TRBD2	TRBJ2-3	CASSSRVAGSADTQYF	TGTGCCAGCAGCTCCCGAGTAGCGGGGAGCGCAGATACGCAGTATTTT
once	TRBV5-4	TRBD1	TRBJ2-1	CASSRDRGPNEQFF	TGTGCCAGCAGCCGAGACAGGGGCCCCAATGAGCAGTTCTTC
.	TRBV11-2	TRBD1	TRBJ2-1	CASSSTGQGILNEQFF	TGTGCCAGCAGCTCGACAGGACAGGGGATTTTGAATGAGCAGTTCTTC
.	TRBV5-1	TRBD1	TRBJ1-2	CASSSGQGAVYGYTF	TGCGCCAGCAGCTCAGGACAGGGGGCTGTCTATGGCTACACCTTC
.	TRBV7-2	.	TRBJ1-3	CASSSQGPFSGNTIYF	TGTGCCAGCAGCTCACAGGGTCCTTTCTCTGGAAACACCATATATTTT
.	TRBV7-2	.	TRBJ1-1	CASSAQTNTEAFF	TGTGCCAGCAGCGCCCAGACGAACACTGAAGCTTTCTTT
few	TRBV6-1	.	TRBJ2-2	CASSEARLGSGELFF	TGTGCCAGCAGTGAAGCCCGACTCGGCTCCGGGGAGCTGTTTTTT
.	TRBV9	TRBD1	TRBJ1-3	CASSRDSGNTIYF	TGTGCCAGCAGCCGGGACAGTGGAAACACCATATATTTT
.	TRBV9	TRBD2	TRBJ2-2	CASRGLAGAGELFF	TGTGCCAGCAGGGGACTAGCGGGAGCCGGGGAGCTGTTTTTT
.	TRBV5-5	TRBD2	TRBJ2-1	CASSLVVAGGVYNEQFF	TGTGCCAGCAGCTTGGTAGTAGCGGGAGGCGTCTACAATGAGCAGTTCTTC
.	TRBV7-2	.	TRBJ2-7	CASSLQPGSYEQYF	TGTGCCAGCAGCCTACAGCCGGGGTCCTACGAGCAGTACTTC
.	TRBV9	TRBD1	TRBJ2-2	CASSVDVGGTPRELFF	TGTGCCAGCAGCGTAGATGTAGGGGGCACCCCCCGGGAGCTGTTTTTT
.	TRBV2	TRBD1	TRBJ1-2	CASTVGGGIYDYGYTF	TGTGCCAGCACTGTGGGAGGGGGCATATATGACTATGGCTACACCTTC
.	TRBV6-5	.	TRBJ2-1	CASSYGDRDNEQFF	TGTGCCAGCAGCTACGGAGATCGGGACAATGAGCAGTTCTTC
.	TRBV30	.	TRBJ1-5	CAWRNSRSTKNQPQHF	TGTGCCTGGAGGAACAGCCGTTCGACTAAAAATCAGCCCCAGCATTTT
.	TRBV29-1	.	TRBJ2-5	CSAQEQETQYF	TGCAGCGCCCAAGAACAAGAGACCCAGTACTTC
.	TRBV29-1	TRBD2	TRBJ2-3	CSVGTSGRTDTQYF	TGCAGCGTGGGGACTAGCGGCCGCACAGATACGCAGTATTTT
.	TRBV10-1	.	TRBJ2-1	CASSEFGTPRGNEQFF	TGCGCCAGCAGTGAGTTTGGGACTCCGAGGGGGAATGAGCAGTTCTTC
.	TRBV2	TRBD1	TRBJ2-7	CASSGPGTGGYEQYF	TGTGCCAGCAGTGGCCCCGGGACAGGGGGCTACGAGCAGTACTTC
.	TRBV5-1	.	TRBJ2-5	CASSPLGVAQETQYF	TGCGCCAGCAGCCCCCTCGGGGTCGCCCAAGAGACCCAGTACTTC
.	TRBV5-1	.	TRBJ1-5	CASSLGSQDQPQHF	TGCGCCAGCAGCTTGGGCTCGCAGGACCAGCCCCAGCATTTT
once	TRBV5-1	TRBD1	TRBJ1-5	CASRPDRRNSNQPQHF	TGCGCCAGCAGGCCGGACAGGCGGAATAGCAATCAGCCCCAGCATTTT
few	TRBV7-8	.	TRBJ2-5	CASSYRRSQETQYF	TGTGCCAGCAGCTATCGTCGGTCCCAAGAGACCCAGTACTTC
.	TRBV5-3	TRBD1	TRBJ2-7	CARSLGAGTDYYEQYF	TGTGCCAGAAGCTTGGGGGCTGGGACAGATTACTACGAGCAGTACTTC
.	TRBV28	.	TRBJ2-7	CASNSGEPNEQYF	TGTGCCAGCAATTCGGGGGAGCCCAACGAGCAGTACTTC
.	TRBV29-1	.	TRBJ2-3	CSASDTQYF	TGCAGCGCCTCAGATACGCAGTATTTT
.	TRBV30	.	TRBJ1-2	CAWTAGMEGGYTF	TGTGCCTGGACCGCCGGGATGGAGGGCGGCTACACCTTC